The entry that follows covers one TCR beta chain sequence. The antigen is undetermined. The read ends 3 residues before the CDR3 terminus; that terminus is restored from the germline J gene. Both groups were predominantly of Caucasian heritage. This sample was taken from a study of T cell clonality in common variable immunodeficiency. Study-wide results and caveats: Compared with healthy controls, CVID subjects showed increased TCRbeta clonality, mostly in about a third.

Germline V gene lookup returns CDR1 DFQATT and CDR2 SNEGSKA (reference sequence). This CDR3 region has 15 residues. Produced via immunoSEQ multiplex PCR; TCRdb's table is partial and in-frame only. This sample comprises approximately 56,000 clones, none seen once only. Sequencing was performed on peripheral blood mononuclear cells. The rearrangement joins TRBV20-1 to TRBJ2-3, with 9 bases identical to TRBD1. This clonotype was sampled from a person aged 18 to 75 in good health. The CDR3 region is CSASPGQGTHQPQYF. Partial CDR3 DNA: TGCAGTGCAAGCCCCGGACAGGGGACACATCAGCCG.